This TCR beta chain is drawn from a study of siplizumab effects on memory and regulatory T cells. Study-wide results and limits: In roughly 75-95% of proliferating CD4+ or CD8+ clones, a naive or memory phenotype could not be assigned. With siplizumab, Treg-derived clones averaged about 70% of mappable alloreactive CD4+ clones, versus roughly 27% in controls. Naive T cells seemed more diverse than memory cells; they also seemed major alloresponse contributors.

The protocol was immunoSEQ multiplex PCR, while the TCRdb copy is restricted to in-frame clones and leaves out a portion. The table records some 70,000 clones, around 90% of them present only once. Of note for this clone: Its antigen is not identified.

V was clipped by 6 bases and J by 0 bases, with 11 bases between them. Germline V gene sequence: CDR1 SQVTM, CDR2 ANQGSEA. The CDR3 totals 13 residues. The chain has TRBV29-1 and TRBJ2-5, with D tentatively TRBD1 (5 bases). Source material: Tregs sorted from blood. The clonotype comes from a human donor in good health. In nucleotides, the CDR3 is TGCAGCGTCCAGGACAAGTACCAAGAGACCCAGTACTTC. It codes for CSVQDKYQETQYF.